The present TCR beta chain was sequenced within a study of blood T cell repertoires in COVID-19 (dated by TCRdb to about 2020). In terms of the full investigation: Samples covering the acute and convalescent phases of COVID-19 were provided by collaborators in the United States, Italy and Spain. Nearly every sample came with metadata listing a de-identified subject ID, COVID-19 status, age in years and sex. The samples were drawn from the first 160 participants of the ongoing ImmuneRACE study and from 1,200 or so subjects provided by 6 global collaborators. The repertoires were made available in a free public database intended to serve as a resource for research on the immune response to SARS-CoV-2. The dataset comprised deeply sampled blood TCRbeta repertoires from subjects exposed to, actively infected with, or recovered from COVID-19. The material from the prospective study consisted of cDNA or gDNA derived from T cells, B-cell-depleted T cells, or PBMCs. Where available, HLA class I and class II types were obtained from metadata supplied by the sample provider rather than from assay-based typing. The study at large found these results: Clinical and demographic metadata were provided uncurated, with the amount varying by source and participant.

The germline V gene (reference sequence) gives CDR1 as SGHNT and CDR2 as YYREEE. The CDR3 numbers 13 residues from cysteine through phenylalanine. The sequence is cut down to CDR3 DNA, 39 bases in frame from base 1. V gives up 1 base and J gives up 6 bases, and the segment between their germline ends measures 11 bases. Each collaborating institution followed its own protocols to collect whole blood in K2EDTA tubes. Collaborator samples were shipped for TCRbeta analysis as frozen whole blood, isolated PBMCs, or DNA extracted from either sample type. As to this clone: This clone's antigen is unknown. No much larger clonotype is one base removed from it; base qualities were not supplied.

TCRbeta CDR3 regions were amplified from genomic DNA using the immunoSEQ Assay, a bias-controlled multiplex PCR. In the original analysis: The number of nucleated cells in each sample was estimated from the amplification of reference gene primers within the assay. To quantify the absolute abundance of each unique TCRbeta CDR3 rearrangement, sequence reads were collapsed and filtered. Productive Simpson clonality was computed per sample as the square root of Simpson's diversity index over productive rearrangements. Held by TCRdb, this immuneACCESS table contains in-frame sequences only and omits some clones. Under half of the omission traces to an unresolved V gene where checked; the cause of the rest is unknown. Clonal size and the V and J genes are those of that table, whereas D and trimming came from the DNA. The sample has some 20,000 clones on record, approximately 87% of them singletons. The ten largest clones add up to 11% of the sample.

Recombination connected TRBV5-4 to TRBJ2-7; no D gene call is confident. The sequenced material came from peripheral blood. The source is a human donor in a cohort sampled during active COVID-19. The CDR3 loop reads CASSLWLASEQYF. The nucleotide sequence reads TGTGCCAGCAGCTTGTGGCTTGCTAGCGAGCAGTACTTC.